This TCR beta chain was sequenced in a study of T cell responses to AZD1222 COVID-19 vaccine. The J segment lost 2 bases and the V segment lost 5 bases, leaving 17 bases of the junction unmatched. This CDR3 comprises 18 residues. Germline CDR1 and CDR2: SGHAT and FQNNGV. Worth noting for this clone: The antigen is not known.

The method was immunoSEQ multiplex PCR; TCRdb's version includes in-frame clones alone and lacks a portion of them. This repertoire shows 90,000 to 120,000 clones, about nine tenths found once; its top ten account for about 6.8%. Study-wide points: Spike as a whole was targeted by vaccine-associated CD4 TCRs, dominant at 160-218 and 743-854. AZD1222 recipients seropositive at baseline numbered only five to seven. Donor demographics were predominantly white British with a female majority; clonal diversity may be underestimated. The study found Spike-specific TCR breadth and depth rose after two AZD1222 doses.

The source was peripheral blood, collected 28 days after the second AZD1222 dose. V and J are TRBV11-2 and TRBJ2-7; TRBD2 matches 8 bases. This receptor was taken from an adult who received the AZD1222 COVID-19 vaccine. The CDR3 loop is CASSPAGAGGRVPYEQYF. CDR3 DNA sequence: TGTGCCAGCAGCCCAGCGGGGGCGGGAGGAAGGGTTCCCTACGAGCAGTACTTC. The full variable domain, its missing parts supplied by reference TRBV11-2 and TRBJ2-7, is EAGVAQSPRYKIIEKRQSVAFWCNPISGHATLYWYQQILGQGPKLLIQFQNNGVVDDSQLPKDRFSAERLKGVDSTLKIQPAKLEDSAVYLCASSPAGAGGRVPYEQYFGPGTRLTVT.